This T cell receptor (beta chain) emerged from a study of T cells in localized non-small cell lung cancer. The study's findings and limits: A higher density of T cells in blood coincided with extended overall survival. Heterogeneity stays possible, as sequencing covered only one tumor region. Peak T cell clonality was found in uninvolved adjacent lung, exceeding tumor.

Germline CDR1 reads MNHGY; CDR2 reads SAAAGT. Trimming took off 5 bases at V and 8 bases at J, with 15 bases between the two ends. CDR3 length: 13 residues. Assay used: immunoSEQ multiplex PCR; TCRdb lists only in-frame clones, some missing. Of roughly 1,300 clones in the sample, roughly a fifth are singletons; the top ten hold over 25%. There are a few counts of this clone. The antigen is not known. The clonotype was recovered from a male donor aged 60 or older with stage III squamous cell lung carcinoma. The starting material was lung tumor tissue, obtained before any cancer treatment. V gene TRBV6-8 combines with J gene TRBJ1-2; D possibly corresponds to TRBD1 (5 bases). CDR3 loop: CASSQTGLGGYTF. The CDR3 nucleotides read TGTGCCAGCAGTCAAACAGGACTGGGAGGCTACACCTTC.